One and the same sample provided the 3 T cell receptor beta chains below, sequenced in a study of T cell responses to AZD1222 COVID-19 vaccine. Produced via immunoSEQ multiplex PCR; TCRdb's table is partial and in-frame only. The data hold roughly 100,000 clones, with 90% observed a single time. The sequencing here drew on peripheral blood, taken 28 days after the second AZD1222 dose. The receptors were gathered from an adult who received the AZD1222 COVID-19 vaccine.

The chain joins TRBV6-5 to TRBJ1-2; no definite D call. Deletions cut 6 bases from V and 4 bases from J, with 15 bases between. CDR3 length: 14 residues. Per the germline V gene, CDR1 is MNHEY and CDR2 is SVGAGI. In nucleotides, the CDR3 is TGTGCCAGCAGGGGGTGGGTGTCCGGCTATGGCTACACCTTC. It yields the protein CASRGWVSGYGYTF.

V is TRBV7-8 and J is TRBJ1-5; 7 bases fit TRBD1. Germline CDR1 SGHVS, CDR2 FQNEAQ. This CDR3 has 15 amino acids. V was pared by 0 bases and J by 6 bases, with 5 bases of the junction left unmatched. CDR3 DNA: TGTGCCAGCAGCTTAGCCGGGGACAGCGGTCAGCCCCAGCATTTT. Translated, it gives CASSLAGDSGQPQHF.

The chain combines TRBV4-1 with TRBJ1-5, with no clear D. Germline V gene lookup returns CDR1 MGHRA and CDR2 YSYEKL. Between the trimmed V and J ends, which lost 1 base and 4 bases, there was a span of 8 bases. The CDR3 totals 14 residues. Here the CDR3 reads CASSQGVQNQPQHF. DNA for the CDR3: TGCGCCAGCAGCCAAGGGGTTCAGAATCAGCCCCAGCATTTT.